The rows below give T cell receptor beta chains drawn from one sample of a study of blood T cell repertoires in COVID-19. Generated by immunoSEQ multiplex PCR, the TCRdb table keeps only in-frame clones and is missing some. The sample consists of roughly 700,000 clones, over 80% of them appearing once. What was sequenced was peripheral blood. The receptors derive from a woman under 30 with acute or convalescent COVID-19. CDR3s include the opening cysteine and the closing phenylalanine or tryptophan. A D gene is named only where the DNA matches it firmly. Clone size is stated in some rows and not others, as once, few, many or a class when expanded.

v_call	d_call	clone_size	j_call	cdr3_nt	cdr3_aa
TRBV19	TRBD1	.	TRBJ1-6	TGTGCCAGTAGTATGTACCCTCAGGGGGCTTTGGATTCACCCCTCCACTTT	CASSMYPQGALDSPLHF
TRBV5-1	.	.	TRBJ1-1	TGCGCCAGTAGGGGAGGGTCCACGATGAACACTGAAGCTTTCTTT	CASRGGSTMNTEAFF
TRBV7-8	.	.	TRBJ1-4	TGTGCCAGCAGCGTAGGACAGACCACTAATGAAAAACTGTTTTTT	CASSVGQTTNEKLFF
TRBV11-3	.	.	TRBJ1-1	TGTGCCAGCAGCGCCCGGGGGGCTAACACTGAAGCTTTCTTT	CASSARGANTEAFF
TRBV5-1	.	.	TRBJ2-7	TGCGCCAGCAGCTTGGGTGGGAGCGAGCAGTACTTC	CASSLGGSEQYF
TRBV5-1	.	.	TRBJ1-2	TGCGCCAGCAGCCTCAACCGACAGGAGGCAAAGGATGGCTACACCTTC	CASSLNRQEAKDGYTF
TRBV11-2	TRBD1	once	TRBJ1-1	TGTGCCAGCAGCTTAGCTCCCCGTCCAGGGGGAGAGACTGAAGCTTTCTTT	CASSLAPRPGGETEAFF
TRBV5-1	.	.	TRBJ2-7	TGCGCCAGCAGCTTGGCGGAAGGGGGCTACGAGCAGTACTTC	CASSLAEGGYEQYF
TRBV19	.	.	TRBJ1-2	TGTGCCAGTAGTATCAGCCGGGGGTATGGCTACACCTTC	CASSISRGYGYTF
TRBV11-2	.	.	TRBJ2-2	TGTGCCAGCAGTACCTTAGGGAGAAGCGGGGAGCTGTTTTTT	CASSTLGRSGELFF
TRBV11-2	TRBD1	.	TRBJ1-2	TGTGCCAGCAGCTTAGAAGGGGGCAGGGGGCCAGGTGGCTACACCTTC	CASSLEGGRGPGGYTF
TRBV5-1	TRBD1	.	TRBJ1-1	TGCGCCAGCGTTCCCCGGACAGGGGCGATGAACACTGAAGCTTTCTTT	CASVPRTGAMNTEAFF
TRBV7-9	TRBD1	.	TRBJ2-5	TGTGCCGGACGAAAACAGGGACAGGCGCAAGAGACCCAGTACTTC	CAGRKQGQAQETQYF
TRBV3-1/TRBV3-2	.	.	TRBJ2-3	TGTGCCAGCACCCTCCGGCAGGGTTACGAAGATACGCAGTATTTT	CASTLRQGYEDTQYF
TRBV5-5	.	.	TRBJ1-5	TGTGCCAGCAGCCGCGACATTTATAGCAATCAGCCCCAGCATTTT	CASSRDIYSNQPQHF
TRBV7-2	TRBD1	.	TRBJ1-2	TGTGCCAGCAGCTTAGCGGACAGGGTGGATGGCTACACCTTC	CASSLADRVDGYTF
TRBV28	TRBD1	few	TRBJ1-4	TGTGCCAGCAGTTCCCGACAGGGACGAGGGGTTGAAAAACTGTTTTTT	CASSSRQGRGVEKLFF
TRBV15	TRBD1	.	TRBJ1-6	TGTGCCACCAGCAGTCGGACAGGGGGCCTGGGTTCACCCCTCCACTTT	CATSSRTGGLGSPLHF
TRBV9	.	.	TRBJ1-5	TGTGCCAGCAAGGGGATCCCCGATCAGCCCCAGCATTTT	CASKGIPDQPQHF
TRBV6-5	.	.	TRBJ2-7	TGTGCCAGTACGAGCAGCGGGACATACGAGCAGTACTTC	CASTSSGTYEQYF
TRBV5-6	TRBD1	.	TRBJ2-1	TGTGCCAGCAGCGAGAAGACAGGGCGCTCCTACAATGAGCAGTTCTTC	CASSEKTGRSYNEQFF
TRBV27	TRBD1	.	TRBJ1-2	TGTGCCAGCAGTTTATGGACAGGGAATGGCTACACCTTC	CASSLWTGNGYTF
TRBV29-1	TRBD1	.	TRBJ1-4	TGCAGCGTATTACAGGGGATAGCAACTAATGAAAAACTGTTTTTT	CSVLQGIATNEKLFF
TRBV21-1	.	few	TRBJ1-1	TGTGCCAGCCGCCTCCGGGGGACGAACACTGAAGCTTTCTTT	CASRLRGTNTEAFF
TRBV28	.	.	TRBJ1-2	TGTGCCAGCAGTTTAGGGGGGGCCTATGGCTACACCTTC	CASSLGGAYGYTF
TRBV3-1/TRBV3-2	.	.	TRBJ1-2	TGTGCCAGCAGCCAACGGAGGGTGGATGGCTACACCTTC	CASSQRRVDGYTF
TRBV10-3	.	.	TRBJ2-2	TGTGCCATCAGTCAGAGACAGGTCACCGGGGAGCTGTTTTTT	CAISQRQVTGELFF
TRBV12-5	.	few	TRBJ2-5	TGTGCTAGTGGTTCAGGACAGTCACAAGAGACCCAGTACTTC	CASGSGQSQETQYF
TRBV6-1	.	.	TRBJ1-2	TGTGCCAGCAGTGATACAGGGAACTATGGCTACACCTTC	CASSDTGNYGYTF
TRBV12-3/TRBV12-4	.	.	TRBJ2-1	TGTGCCAGCAGACCAGGGGTTCGCGAGCAGTTCTTC	CASRPGVREQFF
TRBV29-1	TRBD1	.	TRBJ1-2	TGCAGCGTTGAATCTCCAGGGGGTAACTATGGCTACACCTTC	CSVESPGGNYGYTF
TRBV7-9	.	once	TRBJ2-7	TGTGCCAGCACGGGGGCAGAGCTCCCCTACGAGCAGTACTTC	CASTGAELPYEQYF
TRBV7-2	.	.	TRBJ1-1	TGTGCCAGCAGCCCGGACTTGATTTCTGAAGCTTTCTTT	CASSPDLISEAFF
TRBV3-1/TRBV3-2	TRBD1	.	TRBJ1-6	TGTGCCAGCAGCCTCGGGACAGGGCTCAATTCACCCCTCCACTTT	CASSLGTGLNSPLHF
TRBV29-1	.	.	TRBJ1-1	TGCAGCGTTGAAGGGACAGCCCTTGCGGACACTGAAGCTTTCTTT	CSVEGTALADTEAFF
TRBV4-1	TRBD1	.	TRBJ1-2	TGCGCCAGCAGCTACGGACAGGGTCCATATGGCTACACCTTC	CASSYGQGPYGYTF
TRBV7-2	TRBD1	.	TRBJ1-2	TGTGCCAGCAGCTTAGAGGGGGCGCTTGGCTACACCTTC	CASSLEGALGYTF
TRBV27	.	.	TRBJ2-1	TGTGCCAGCAGTATAGACAGAAGCTCCTACAATGAGCAGTTCTTC	CASSIDRSSYNEQFF
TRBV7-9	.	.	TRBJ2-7	TGTGCCAGCAGCTTAGGACTCGGACAGTCCCACCAGTACTTC	CASSLGLGQSHQYF
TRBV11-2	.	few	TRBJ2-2	TGTGCCAGCAGCCCGCTTACGGGGTACACCGGGGAGCTGTTTTTT	CASSPLTGYTGELFF
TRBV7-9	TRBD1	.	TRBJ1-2	TGTGCCAGCAGCAAGACAGGGGTTGGGTATGGCTACACCTTC	CASSKTGVGYGYTF
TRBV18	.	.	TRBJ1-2	TGTGCCAGCTCACCGGGGGGAGTTTATGGCTACACCTTC	CASSPGGVYGYTF
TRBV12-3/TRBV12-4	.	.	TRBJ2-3	TGTGCCAGCAGACTCGGACAGAGTGCGCAGTATTTT	CASRLGQSAQYF
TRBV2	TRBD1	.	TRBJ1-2	TGTGCCACCTTGACGGGACAGGGTAACTATGGCTACACCTTC	CATLTGQGNYGYTF
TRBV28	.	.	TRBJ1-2	TGTGCCAGCAGCTCCGCCCAAAGAAGGGGCTATGGCTACACCTTC	CASSSAQRRGYGYTF